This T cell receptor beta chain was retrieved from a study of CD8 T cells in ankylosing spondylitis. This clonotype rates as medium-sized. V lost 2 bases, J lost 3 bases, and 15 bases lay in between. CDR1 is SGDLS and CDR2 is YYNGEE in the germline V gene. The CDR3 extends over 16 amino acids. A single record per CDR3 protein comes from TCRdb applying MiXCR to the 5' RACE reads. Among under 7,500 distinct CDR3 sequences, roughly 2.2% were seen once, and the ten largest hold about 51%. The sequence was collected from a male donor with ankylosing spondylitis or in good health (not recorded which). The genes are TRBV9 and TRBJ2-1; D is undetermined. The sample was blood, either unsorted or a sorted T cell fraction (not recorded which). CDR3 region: CASSVEINSGYNEQFF. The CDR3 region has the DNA TGTGCCAGCAGCGTCGAGATCAATTCCGGCTACAATGAGCAGTTCTTC.